This entry is about one TCR beta chain. Libraries were prepared by immunoSEQ multiplex PCR; TCRdb keeps only in-frame clonotypes and omits some of them. The repertoire consists of roughly 250,000 clones, with around 87% occurring once and the leading ten covering just under 6.5%. These data belong to a study of blood T cell repertoires in COVID-19. The sequenced sample consisted of PBMCs or T cells enriched from blood (not recorded which). This receptor was identified in a woman younger than 45 with acute COVID-19.

CDR3 sequence reads: CASRTTGGPANEQFF. For the CDR3, the DNA is TGTGCCAGCAGAACCACAGGGGGCCCTGCCAATGAGCAGTTCTTC. The chain carries TRBV6-5 and TRBJ2-1; 9 bases are shared with TRBD1. There are 15 residues in the CDR3. V lost 6 bases to trimming and J lost 6 bases; unmatched junction nucleotides: 9. Looked up from germline, CDR1 is MNHEY and CDR2 is SVGAGI.